The rows below give T cell receptor beta chains drawn from one sample of a study of blood T cell repertoires in COVID-19. TCRdb keeps only in-frame clones here, not all; method: immunoSEQ multiplex PCR. Here the sample spans 500,000 to 600,000 clones, around nine tenths being singletons. Specimen: peripheral blood. The receptors here all came from a woman aged 45-65 years with COVID-19, enrolled during active disease. The CDR3 runs from the conserved cysteine through the conserved F or W. D genes are given only for firm matches. Rows give clone size only sometimes, using once, few, many, or a class for an expanded clone.

V gene	D gene	J gene	clone size	CDR3 protein	CDR3 DNA
TRBV6-5	TRBD1	TRBJ1-4	-	CATGWTGTVEKLFF	TGTGCCACCGGCTGGACAGGGACGGTCGAAAAACTGTTTTTT
TRBV3-1/TRBV3-2	TRBD2	TRBJ2-7	few	CASRASGYEQYF	TGTGCCAGCCGGGCTAGCGGGTACGAGCAGTACTTC
TRBV30	-	TRBJ2-7	-	CAWSVLGAGEQYF	TGTGCCTGGAGTGTACTGGGGGCAGGGGAGCAGTACTTC
TRBV7-9	TRBD1	TRBJ1-4	-	CASSLGGTGSPTNEKLFF	TGTGCCAGCAGCTTAGGCGGGACAGGGTCCCCAACTAATGAAAAACTGTTTTTT
TRBV18	-	TRBJ1-1	-	CASSAAGTEAFF	TGTGCCAGCTCAGCTGCAGGTACTGAAGCTTTCTTT
TRBV7-9	-	TRBJ1-6	-	CASSPRVSWSNSPLHF	TGTGCCAGCAGCCCCCGGGTCTCTTGGTCTAATTCACCCCTCCACTTT
TRBV9	-	TRBJ2-5	-	CASSVGGSQSQETQYF	TGTGCCAGCAGCGTAGGTGGTAGCCAATCCCAGGAGACCCAGTACTTC
TRBV7-2	-	TRBJ1-1	-	CASSFTGTVNTEAFF	TGTGCCAGCAGCTTTACAGGGACCGTGAACACTGAAGCTTTCTTT
TRBV19	-	TRBJ1-3	-	CASSPRMTDQGNTIYF	TGTGCCAGTAGTCCCCGTATGACAGATCAAGGAAACACCATATATTTT
TRBV5-1	-	TRBJ2-5	few	CASSLNPGVPGQETQYF	TGCGCCAGCAGCTTGAATCCCGGGGTGCCGGGGCAAGAGACCCAGTACTTC
TRBV6-1	-	TRBJ2-7	once	CASSEVETVHEQYF	TGTGCCAGCAGTGAAGTCGAGACAGTCCACGAGCAGTACTTC
TRBV6-4	-	TRBJ1-2	-	CASSDSFREGMRGYTF	TGTGCCAGCAGTGACTCATTTCGGGAGGGTATGCGTGGCTACACCTTC
TRBV9	-	TRBJ1-2	-	CASSAQGDGYTF	TGTGCCAGCAGCGCACAGGGTGATGGCTACACCTTC
TRBV7-2	-	TRBJ2-3	-	CASRGGGTSTDTQYF	TGTGCCAGCAGGGGTGGCGGGACCAGCACAGATACGCAGTATTTT
TRBV5-6	-	TRBJ2-7	-	CASSPPGGYEQYF	TGTGCCAGCAGCCCTCCAGGAGGATACGAGCAGTACTTC